One sample yielded the 13 T cell receptor beta chains listed below, sequenced in a study of CD8 T cells in Susac syndrome. cDNA came from roughly 0.5 to 1 ug RNA primed by random hexamers. TCRdb reprocessed the immunoSEQ multiplex PCR reads with MiXCR, giving one entry per CDR3 protein. The table has about 83,000 distinct CDR3 sequences, approximately 96% seen once; the top ten hold roughly 0.44%. Material for sequencing was CD8+ T cells from PBMCs. Receptors originate from a human donor with Susac syndrome.

The rearrangement joins TRBV7-9 to TRBJ2-5; D perhaps matches TRBD2 (7 bases). Germline CDR1 and CDR2: SEHNR and FQNEAQ (reference sequence). This CDR3 spans 16 amino acids. Between the trimmed V and J ends, which lost 4 bases and 3 bases, there was a span of 18 bases. The CDR3 region has the DNA TGTGCCAGCAGCTATGGCCCCACGGGGGGCGAAGAGACCCAGTACTTC. This encodes CASSYGPTGGEETQYF.

The chain has TRBV3-1 and TRBJ2-7; the match to TRBD1 covers 9 bases. V lost 4 bases and J lost 4; bases outside the gene matches: 11. The CDR3 extends over 16 amino acids. The V gene's germline CDR1 is LGHDT and CDR2 YNNKEL (reference sequence). In nucleotides, the CDR3 is TGTGCCAGCAGCCGAGATCCGGGACAGGGTTGGTACGAGCAGTACTTC. It codes for CASSRDPGQGWYEQYF.

V and J are TRBV20-1 and TRBJ1-1; 7 bases are a match to TRBD1. This CDR3 is 13 amino acids long. V shed 7 bases, J shed 4 bases, and the junction held 9 bases outside the gene matches. Germline-derived CDR1 and CDR2 are DFQATT and SNEGSKA (reference sequence). DNA for the CDR3: TGCAGTGTCCCGACAGGGTCGGTCACTGAAGCTTTCTTT. Translated: CSVPTGSVTEAFF.

This CDR3 is CASSLLAGEYTQYF. Written as DNA, the CDR3 is TGTGCCAGCAGTTTACTAGCGGGAGAGTATACGCAGTATTTT. The chain employs TRBV27 and TRBJ2-3, with 10 bases aligning to TRBD2. The CDR3 runs 14 residues. The V gene end was trimmed by 2 bases and the J gene end by 7 bases; junction bases not matched to a gene: 3. Germline-derived CDR1 and CDR2 are MNHEY and SMNVEV (reference sequence).

This clonotype was detected once. The V and J genes are TRBV12-3 or TRBV12-4 and TRBJ1-5, with TRBD1 identical over 7 bases. This CDR3 spans 16 amino acids. The V and J ends lost 1 base and 4 bases, in that order; junction bases with no gene match: 7. The DNA of the CDR3 is TGTGCCAGCAGTTTAGGACAGGGACTCCTTAATCAGCCCCAGCATTTT. Encoded protein: CASSLGQGLLNQPQHF.

The chain uses TRBV7-8 and TRBJ2-3; TRBD2 aligns across 10 bases. With 2 bases clipped from V and 1 base from J, the junction kept 9 bases outside the gene matches. This CDR3 comprises 18 residues. CDR1 SGHVS and CDR2 FQNEAQ come from the germline V gene. This chain's CDR3 is CASSLWSSGRTRTDTQYF. Written as DNA, the CDR3 is TGTGCCAGCAGCTTATGGAGTAGCGGGAGGACCCGCACAGATACGCAGTATTTT.

In DNA, the CDR3 is TGTGCCTGGAGTTTGGGGGAAGCCTACGAGCAGTACTTC. Amino acids: CAWSLGEAYEQYF. The chain links TRBV30 to TRBJ2-7; D may be TRBD1 or TRBD2 (5 bases each). The CDR3 is 13 residues long. Germline V lookup: CDR1 GTSNPN, CDR2 SVGIG (reference sequence). V lost 2 bases and J lost 2, with 10 bases in between.

The rearrangement joins TRBV13 to TRBJ2-5; D possibly corresponds to TRBD1 (6 bases). CDR1 is PRHDT and CDR2 is FYEKMQ in the germline V gene (reference sequence). This CDR3 is 14 amino acids long. V was shortened by 5 bases and J by 2 bases, with 12 bases between the two germline ends. CDR3 in amino acids: CASSTRTAQETQYF. The CDR3 region has the DNA TGTGCCAGCAGCACGCGGACAGCGCAAGAGACCCAGTACTTC.

The rearrangement uses TRBV15 and TRBJ2-7; D is possibly TRBD1 or TRBD2 (5 bases each). V was cut by 2 bases and J by 9 bases, with 17 bases left in between. This CDR3 has 14 residues. The germline gives CDR1 LNHNV, CDR2 YYDKDF (reference sequence). CDR3 in amino acids: CATSRSRDLGLQYF. In DNA form, the CDR3 reads TGTGCCACCAGCAGATCCCGGGACCTCGGGTTGCAGTACTTC.

This clonotype was detected only once. V usage is TRBV5-6 and J usage is TRBJ1-2, with unresolved D. The CDR3 runs 13 residues. Trimming took off 0 bases at V and 4 bases at J, with 7 bases between the two ends. Germline V lookup: CDR1 SGHDT, CDR2 YYEEEE. The CDR3 sequence: CASSLDPGYGYTF. The CDR3 coding sequence is TGTGCCAGCAGCTTGGACCCGGGCTATGGCTACACCTTC.

The chain uses TRBV4-3 and TRBJ2-1; 8 bases map to TRBD2. After removal of 0 bases from V and 11 bases from J, the junction contained 6 bases not matched to a gene. This CDR3 is built from 14 residues. Per the germline V gene, CDR1 is LGHNA and CDR2 is YSLEER. CDR3 sequence: CASSQELAEAKQFF. The CDR3 region has the DNA TGCGCCAGCAGCCAAGAACTAGCGGAGGCCAAGCAGTTCTTC.

The rearrangement links TRBV9 to TRBJ2-1, with TRBD2 identical over 8 bases. Germline V gene sequence: CDR1 SGDLS, CDR2 YYNGEE. The length of the CDR3 is 15 residues. V lost 5 bases to trimming and J lost 8 bases; unmatched junction nucleotides: 12. The CDR3 is CASSAGTGGAYEQFF. The CDR3 DNA reads TGTGCCAGCAGTGCGGGCACGGGGGGGGCATATGAGCAGTTCTTC. Filled out from reference TRBV9 and TRBJ2-1, the complete variable domain reads DSGVTQTPKHLITATGQRVTLRCSPRSGDLSVYWYQQSLDQGLQFLIQYYNGEERAKGNILERFSAQQFPDLHSELNLSSLELGDSALYFCASSAGTGGAYEQFFGPGTRLTVL.

The genes are TRBV28 and TRBJ2-1; 8 bases are shared with TRBD2. Germline CDR1 is MDHEN and CDR2 is SYDVKM. Losses at the gene ends were 6 bases for V and 5 bases for J; bases not matched to a gene: 15. This CDR3 contains 17 residues. Here the CDR3 reads CASRRGMVAGSHNEQFF. The CDR3 nucleotides are TGTGCCAGCAGAAGAGGGATGGTAGCGGGATCACACAATGAGCAGTTCTTC.